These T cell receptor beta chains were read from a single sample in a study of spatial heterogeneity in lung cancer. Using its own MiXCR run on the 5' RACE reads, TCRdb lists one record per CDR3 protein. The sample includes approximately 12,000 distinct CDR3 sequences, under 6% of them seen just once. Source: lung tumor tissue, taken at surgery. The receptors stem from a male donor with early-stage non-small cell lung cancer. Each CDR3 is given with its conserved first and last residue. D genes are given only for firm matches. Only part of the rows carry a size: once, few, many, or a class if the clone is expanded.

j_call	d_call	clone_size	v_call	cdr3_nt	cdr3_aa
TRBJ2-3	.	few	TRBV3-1	TGTGCCAGCGCCTCGGACTACTTCACAGATACGCAGTATTTT	CASASDYFTDTQYF
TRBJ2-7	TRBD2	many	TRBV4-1	TGCGCCAGCAGCCTTCGGACTAGCGGGGGGGCCTCCTACGAGCAGTACTTC	CASSLRTSGGASYEQYF
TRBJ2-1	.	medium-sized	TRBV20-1	TGCAGTGCTTCTCGACTAGATCAGGGTAGTGAGCAGTTCTTC	CSASRLDQGSEQFF
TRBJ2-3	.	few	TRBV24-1	TGTGCCACCAGTGACGCCGTGGCCGGCGGAACGCAGTATTTT	CATSDAVAGGTQYF
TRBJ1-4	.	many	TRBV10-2	TGCGCCAGCAGTGGGGACACGGCAACTAATGAAAAACTGTTTTTT	CASSGDTATNEKLFF
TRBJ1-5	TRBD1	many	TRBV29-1	TGCAGCGTTGAAGATCCGGACAGGGAGGGTCAGCCCCAGCATTTT	CSVEDPDREGQPQHF
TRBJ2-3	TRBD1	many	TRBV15	TGTGCCACCAGCAGGTGGGACAGACCCACAGATACGCAGTATTTT	CATSRWDRPTDTQYF
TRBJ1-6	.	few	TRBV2	TGTGCCAGCTCCGGGAGGCAGGACTCACCCCTCCACTTT	CASSGRQDSPLHF
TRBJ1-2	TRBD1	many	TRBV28	TGTGCCAGCAGTTTAGGGACAGGGATCACCTATGGCTACACCTTC	CASSLGTGITYGYTF
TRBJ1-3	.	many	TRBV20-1	TGCAGTGCTAGAGGGGGGAGCTCTGGAAACACCATATATTTT	CSARGGSSGNTIYF
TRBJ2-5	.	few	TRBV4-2	TGTGCCAGCAGCCGGGGAGGAGTAACCCAAGAGACCCAGTACTTC	CASSRGGVTQETQYF
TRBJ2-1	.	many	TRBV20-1	TGCAGTGCTCTCCACCATGAGCAGTTCTTC	CSALHHEQFF
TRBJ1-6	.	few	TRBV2	TGTGCCAGCATTCTTGGGGGGGTCCATTCACCCCTCCACTTT	CASILGGVHSPLHF
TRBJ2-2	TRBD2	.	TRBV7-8	TGTGCCAGCGATGCGGGGGTTATCACCGGGGAGCTGTTTTTT	CASDAGVITGELFF
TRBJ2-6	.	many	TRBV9	TGTGCCAGCAGCGTAGATGGTGGGGCCAACGTCCTGACTTTC	CASSVDGGANVLTF
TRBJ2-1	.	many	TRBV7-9	TGTGCCAGCAGCTCCACATCCCGGGGGAATGAGCAGTTCTTC	CASSSTSRGNEQFF
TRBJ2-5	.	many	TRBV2	TGTGCCAGCAATGAGAGGTACCAAGAGACCCAGTACTTC	CASNERYQETQYF
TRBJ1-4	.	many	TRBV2	TGTGCCAGCAGTGAAAGGAGGGTCCGGAAACTGTTTTTT	CASSERRVRKLFF
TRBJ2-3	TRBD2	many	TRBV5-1	TGCGCCAGCAGCCCGGGACTAGCGGGGGGGCTCGGAGATACGCAGTATTTT	CASSPGLAGGLGDTQYF
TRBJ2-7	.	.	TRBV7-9	TGTGCCAGCAGCTCACTTTCCTACGAGCAGTACTTC	CASSSLSYEQYF
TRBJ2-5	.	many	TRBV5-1	TGCGCCAGCAGCTTGGGCAGGGCCGGGGAGACCCAGTACTTC	CASSLGRAGETQYF
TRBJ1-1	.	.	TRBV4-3	TGCGCCAGCAGCCAAGAAAGGGGTGCAGGACTGAACACTGAAGCTTTCTTT	CASSQERGAGLNTEAFF
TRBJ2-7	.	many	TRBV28	TGTGCCAGCAGTAGGCGCGTGGATGGGCAGTACTTC	CASSRRVDGQYF
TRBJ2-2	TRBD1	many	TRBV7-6	TGTGCCAGCAGCAGGGGACAGGGAGTGAACACCGGGGAGCTGTTTTTT	CASSRGQGVNTGELFF
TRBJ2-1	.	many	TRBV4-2	TGTGCCAGCAGCCAAGGGGGGGAGGTTGGGAATGAGCAGTTCTTC	CASSQGGEVGNEQFF
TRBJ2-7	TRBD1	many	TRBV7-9	TGTGCCAGCAGCACCCCGGGACAGAGATACGAGCAGTACTTC	CASSTPGQRYEQYF